The 23 T cell receptor beta chains in this list originate from one sample, sequenced in a study of T-cell memory formation after mild COVID-19. TCRdb independently ran MiXCR on the 5' RACE reads; one entry per CDR3 protein. The repertoire consists of a few hundred thousand distinct CDR3 sequences, with 8% to 10% occurring once and the leading ten covering under 25%. The specimen sequenced was PBMCs or a T cell subset sorted from them (not recorded which). The receptor source for this set is a man younger than 35 who had mild COVID-19 (a few samples of this study predate the infection). Cell type and time point are not known.

This clonotype showed up just a few times. The rearrangement links TRBV19 to TRBJ1-2; perhaps TRBD1 as D (5 bases). CDR3 length: 14 amino acids. Per germline, CDR1 LNHDA and CDR2 SQIVND (reference sequence). The germline V and J ends were trimmed by 4 bases and 8 bases, with 17 bases remaining between them. The CDR3 reads CASSTSGTGEGYTF. The CDR3 DNA is TGTGCCAGTAGTACATCCGGGACGGGTGAGGGCTACACCTTC.

CDR3 DNA: TGTGCCGTTTTGGGGAACTCCTATAATTCACCCCTCCACTTT. Its protein product is CAVLGNSYNSPLHF. V usage is TRBV10-3 and J usage is TRBJ1-6; D call uncertain. CDR1 and CDR2 from the germline V gene are ENHRY and SYGVKD. V was cut by 11 bases and J by 0 bases, with 11 bases left in between. This CDR3 has 14 amino acids.

This clonotype has a handful of counts. The rearrangement uses TRBV18 and TRBJ2-7; TRBD1 matches at 7 bases. The length of the CDR3 is 13 residues. V shed 5 bases and J 1 base; nucleotides not matched to a gene: 2. CDR1 and CDR2 from the germline V gene are KGHSH and LQKENI. CDR3 protein: CASSEDRSYEQYF. The DNA for the CDR3 is TGTGCCAGCTCAGAGGACAGGTCCTACGAGCAGTACTTC.

The chain links TRBV7-2 to TRBJ2-5, with a tentative D call TRBD2 (6 bases). Germline CDR1 reads SGHTA; CDR2 reads FQGNSA. The V and J ends lost 5 bases and 2 bases respectively, with 24 bases between them. This CDR3 comprises 18 residues. The CDR3 sequence is CASSPMPEAGRRQETQYF. The DNA of the CDR3 is TGTGCCAGCAGCCCGATGCCCGAGGCGGGGAGGCGTCAAGAGACCCAGTACTTC.

This clonotype was observed a handful of times. The gene calls are TRBV19 and TRBJ2-1; 9 bases map to TRBD1. This CDR3 is built from 14 residues. Germline CDR1 reads LNHDA; CDR2 reads SQIVND (reference sequence). Losses at the gene ends were 4 bases for V and 5 bases for J; bases not matched to a gene: 3. This chain's CDR3 is CASSTGQGNNEQFF. DNA for the CDR3: TGTGCCAGTAGTACGGGACAGGGTAACAATGAGCAGTTCTTC.

This clonotype turned up a few times. Here the CDR3 DNA reads TGCAGTGCTAGTGGGTGGACATACAATGAGCAGTTCTTC. Protein product: CSASGWTYNEQFF. This sequence joins TRBV20-1 and TRBJ2-1; tentative D call: TRBD1 (5 bases). With 3 bases removed from V and 4 bases from J, the gap between germline ends came to 10 bases. From germline, CDR1 is DFQATT and CDR2 SNEGSKA (reference sequence). CDR3 length equals 13 residues.

This clonotype appeared a few times. V is TRBV24-1 and J is TRBJ2-5; D unclear. Per the germline V gene, CDR1 is KGHDR and CDR2 is SFDVKD. With 4 bases removed from V and 5 bases from J, the gap between germline ends came to 16 bases. The CDR3 runs to 15 residues. The chain's CDR3 is CATSDSGPFGETQYF. The DNA of the CDR3 is TGTGCCACCAGTGACTCCGGCCCCTTCGGGGAGACCCAGTACTTC.

This clonotype occurred once. This chain uses TRBV5-1 with TRBJ2-6, with D perhaps matching TRBD1 (5 bases). There are 18 residues in the CDR3. V shed 1 base and J shed 0 bases, with 14 bases lying between them. In germline, CDR1 is SGHRS, CDR2 YFSETQ. CDR3 sequence reads: CASSLLGAQSSGANVLTF. CDR3 coding DNA: TGCGCCAGCAGCTTGTTAGGGGCCCAGAGCTCTGGGGCCAACGTCCTGACTTTC.

The rearrangement links TRBV7-6 to TRBJ2-2; 9 bases match TRBD1. This CDR3 region has 19 residues. Germline V gene lookup returns CDR1 SGHVS and CDR2 FNYEAQ. V lost 1 base, J lost 1 base, and 10 bases stayed unmatched. The CDR3 here is CASSLGARTGEMNTGELFF. CDR3 DNA sequence: TGTGCCAGCAGCTTAGGTGCCCGGACAGGGGAGATGAACACCGGGGAGCTGTTTTTT.

This clonotype was seen a handful of times. This chain links TRBV6-5 with TRBJ2-1, with TRBD1 matching 7 bases. The J segment lost 0 bases and the V segment lost 6 bases, leaving 11 bases of the junction unmatched. The CDR3 runs 17 residues. Germline assignment: CDR1 MNHEY and CDR2 SVGAGI. CDR3 residues: CASRRGTAQGSYNEQFF. The CDR3 DNA follows: TGTGCCAGCAGGCGAGGGACAGCTCAGGGCTCCTACAATGAGCAGTTCTTC.

The chain is built from TRBV5-1 and TRBJ2-2; D may be TRBD2 (6 bases). Trimming shortened V by 3 bases and J by 3 bases, and 9 bases separated the two germline ends. CDR3 length: 14 amino acids. CDR1 is SGHRS and CDR2 is YFSETQ in the germline V gene. The CDR3 loop reads CASSSGGYTGELFF. CDR3 bases: TGCGCCAGCAGCTCCGGGGGATACACCGGGGAGCTGTTTTTT.

This clonotype was observed at least ten times. The chain is built from TRBV5-1 and TRBJ2-7; the match to TRBD1 covers 11 bases. Trimming removed 4 bases from V and 5 bases from J; junction bases left unmatched: 5. CDR1 is SGHRS and CDR2 is YFSETQ in the germline V gene. The CDR3 has 14 residues. The CDR3 sequence: CASSEDRGLNEQYF. The CDR3 DNA sequence: TGCGCCAGCAGCGAGGACAGGGGGCTCAACGAGCAGTACTTC. Complete variable domain (other parts from reference TRBV5-1 and TRBJ2-7): KAGVTQTPRYLIKTRGQQVTLSCSPISGHRSVSWYQQTPGQGLQFLFEYFSETQRNKGNFPGRFSGRQFSNSRSEMNVSTLELGDSALYLCASSEDRGLNEQYFGPGTRLTVT.

This clonotype was observed a handful of times. The rearrangement joins TRBV6-1 to TRBJ1-1; maybe TRBD1 (6 bases). Germline values: CDR1 MNHNS, CDR2 SASEGT. The CDR3 is made up of 13 amino acids. V shed 6 bases and J shed 11 bases, with 19 bases lying between them. For the CDR3, the DNA is TGTGCCAGCAGGATAATCGGGCAGGGGAGCGCTTTCTTT. Translated: CASRIIGQGSAFF.

The chain combines TRBV15 with TRBJ1-3, with no clear D. There are 15 residues in the CDR3. The germline V and J ends were trimmed by 5 bases and 3 bases, with 14 bases remaining between them. Germline V gene sequence: CDR1 LNHNV, CDR2 YYDKDF (reference sequence). The CDR3 here is CATSGSRTSGNTIYF. Written as DNA, the CDR3 is TGTGCCACCAGCGGATCTCGAACGAGTGGAAACACCATATATTTT.

There are a few counts of this clonotype. The chain joins TRBV20-1 to TRBJ1-2; D is uncertain. The CDR3 extends over 11 amino acids. Trimming took 3 bases from V and 1 from J, leaving 3 bases between them. Germline V gene data show CDR1 as DFQATT and CDR2 as SNEGSKA (reference sequence). CDR3 in amino acids: CSARSNYGYTF. The CDR3 DNA reads as TGCAGTGCTAGGAGTAACTATGGCTACACCTTC.

This clonotype was observed a few times. V and J are TRBV12-3 or TRBV12-4 and TRBJ2-6, with D perhaps TRBD1 or TRBD2 (6 bases each). The V end was cut by 3 bases, the J end by 4 bases, with 16 bases between. The CDR3 is 17 residues long. The CDR3 nucleotides are TGTGCCAGCAGTTTGGGGGGCGGAGGTTCCGGGGCCAACGTCCTGACTTTC. This sequence encodes CASSLGGGGSGANVLTF.

The chain combines TRBV5-1 with TRBJ1-1; D not certain. The germline V and J ends were trimmed by 1 base and 3 bases, with 13 bases remaining between them. The length of the CDR3 is 15 residues. CDR1 SGHRS and CDR2 YFSETQ come from the germline V gene. CDR3 sequence reads: CASSLWVGSDTEAFF. The CDR3 DNA reads as TGCGCCAGCAGCTTGTGGGTAGGGAGCGACACTGAAGCTTTCTTT.

The sample holds a few counts of this clonotype. The gene calls are TRBV6-5 and TRBJ2-5; 8 bases map to TRBD1. The CDR3 has 15 residues. The germline CDR1 and CDR2 sequences are MNHEY and SVGAGI. With 4 bases clipped from V and 4 bases from J, the junction kept 8 bases outside the gene matches. This chain's CDR3 is CASSSLRRGLETQYF. Here the CDR3 DNA reads TGTGCCAGCAGTTCGCTCCGCAGGGGGCTAGAGACCCAGTACTTC.

A few counts support this clonotype. The V gene is TRBV6-6, the J gene TRBJ2-2; TRBD2 matches 8 bases. There are 15 residues in the CDR3. CDR1 is MNHNY, CDR2 SVGAGI, per germline (reference sequence). Trimming took 6 bases from V and 7 from J; bases not matched to a gene: 10. The CDR3 sequence: CASRFTGGPGGELFF. As DNA, the CDR3 is TGTGCCAGCAGATTCACGGGGGGGCCTGGCGGGGAGCTGTTTTTT.

The DNA of the CDR3 is TGTGCCAGCACGGCGAGCGGGGACCAAGAGACCCAGTACTTC. Encoded protein: CASTASGDQETQYF. The gene calls are TRBV5-4 and TRBJ2-5; TRBD2 matches 7 bases. The CDR3 loop spans 14 amino acids. CDR1 and CDR2 (germline): SGHNT, YYREEE (reference sequence). Trimming removed 6 bases from V and 0 bases from J; junction bases left unmatched: 5.

This clonotype was seen at least ten times. V usage is TRBV29-1 and J usage is TRBJ2-1, with D uncertain. The CDR3 covers 10 residues. Trimming removed 4 bases from V and 6 bases from J, with 4 bases in between. Germline V lookup: CDR1 SQVTM, CDR2 ANQGSEA. CDR3 residues: CSVALNEQFF. DNA for the CDR3: TGCAGCGTTGCCCTCAATGAGCAGTTCTTC.

The V and J genes are TRBV7-9 and TRBJ1-2; no definite D call. Trimming removed 1 base from V and 4 bases from J, with 13 bases in between. This CDR3 is 15 amino acids long. CDR1 and CDR2 (germline): SEHNR, FQNEAQ (reference sequence). The CDR3 here is CASSLGVLVGYGYTF. DNA of the CDR3: TGTGCCAGCAGCTTAGGGGTTTTGGTTGGCTATGGCTACACCTTC.

The table lists this clonotype with a few counts. J is TRBJ2-1 and V is TRBV19, with 10 bases lining up with TRBD2. The CDR3 consists of 14 residues. Germline assignment: CDR1 LNHDA and CDR2 SQIVND (reference sequence). J gave up 9 bases and V 10 bases, and 12 bases lay outside the gene matches. CDR3 DNA sequence: TGTGCCACTAAAGTAAGCGGGGGGGCACTTGAGCAGTTCTTC. Amino acids: CATKVSGGALEQFF.